This TCR beta chain is from a study of blood T cells in healthy people across ages. Study-wide points: Expanded clonotype shifts may have been confounded, as the donors had an unknown CMV status. Without sorted subsets, naive and antigen-experienced compartments could not be conclusively compared.

To note about this clonotype: Its matching antigen is unknown.

The individuals who served as donors were healthy Caucasians living in Russia, aged roughly 6 to 95. The CDR3 spans 13 residues. Trimming removed 0 bases from V and 7 bases from J; junction bases left unmatched: 6. CDR1 is GTSNPN and CDR2 is SVGIG in the germline V gene (reference sequence). Combining a sample-barcoded 5' primer with a J-beta primer mix, a second PCR ran for about 7 to 12 cycles. A tag from a template-switch adaptor with 12 random nucleotides marked each cDNA molecule. TCRdb processed the 5' RACE reads anew with MiXCR; each CDR3 protein has one entry. The sample consists of about a million distinct CDR3 sequences, just over 50% of them appearing once.

The sample comprised blood. The TCR comes from an older woman in good health. The chain uses TRBV30 and TRBJ2-7, with 7 bases fitting TRBD2. CDR3 DNA sequence: TGTGCCTGGAGTGTACTCGCGGGAGAAGAGCAGTACTTC. This encodes CAWSVLAGEEQYF.